The rows below give T cell receptor beta chains drawn from one sample of a study of cytomegalovirus exposure and HLA in healthy donors. The protocol was immunoSEQ multiplex PCR, while the TCRdb copy is restricted to in-frame clones and leaves out a portion. The table records 95,000 to 100,000 clones, approximately 76% of them present only once. The sample was PBMCs. Source of these receptors: a man in his forties in good health and CMV-seronegative. Both conserved end residues are part of each CDR3. A D gene is named only where the DNA matches it firmly. The size field is filled for only some rows; it gives once, few, many or a size class.

TRBV7-3	few	TRBJ2-3	TRBD2	CASSFSGTTDTQYF	TGTGCCAGCAGCTTTTCCGGGACTACCGATACGCAGTATTTT
TRBV10-1	-	TRBJ1-1	-	CASSESERGTEAFF	TGCGCCAGCAGTGAGTCGGAAAGGGGTACTGAAGCTTTCTTT
TRBV5-4	-	TRBJ2-1	-	CASSRAFAGPYNEQFF	TGTGCCAGCAGCAGAGCATTTGCGGGGCCTTACAATGAGCAGTTCTTC
TRBV2	-	TRBJ1-5	-	CASSVTENQPQHF	TGTGCCAGCAGTGTTACAGAGAATCAGCCCCAGCATTTT
TRBV7-9	few	TRBJ1-2	-	CASSLRGAHSSGDGYTF	TGTGCCAGCAGCTTACGGGGGGCACATTCCTCGGGGGATGGCTACACCTTC
TRBV5-1	-	TRBJ1-2	-	CASSLAGRGTNYGYTF	TGCGCCAGCAGCTTGGCCGGGAGGGGGACTAACTATGGCTACACCTTC
TRBV28	-	TRBJ1-6	-	CASRPTAWGSYNSPLHF	TGTGCCAGCAGACCGACAGCCTGGGGCTCCTATAATTCACCCCTCCACTTT
TRBV15	-	TRBJ1-2	-	CATSRDRGSYGYTF	TGTGCCACCAGCAGAGATAGGGGGAGCTATGGCTACACCTTC
TRBV7-2	-	TRBJ2-1	-	CASSLGLAAYNEQFF	TGTGCCAGCAGCTTAGGGCTAGCTGCCTACAATGAGCAGTTCTTC
TRBV6-5	-	TRBJ1-2	-	CASNPGTQKGYTF	TGTGCCAGCAACCCCGGGACACAAAAGGGCTACACCTTC
TRBV7-6	-	TRBJ1-1	-	CASSLSGNTEAFF	TGTGCCAGCAGCTTATCAGGGAACACTGAAGCTTTCTTT
TRBV7-9	-	TRBJ2-1	TRBD2	CASSPRTLAGGPNEQFF	TGTGCCAGCAGCCCGCGAACACTAGCGGGGGGGCCTAATGAGCAGTTCTTC
TRBV2	few	TRBJ2-2	TRBD1	CASSRQGDGELFF	TGTGCCAGCAGCAGACAGGGAGACGGGGAGCTGTTTTTT
TRBV19	-	TRBJ2-2	TRBD2	CASSSLGGGTGELFF	TGTGCCAGTAGTAGCCTCGGCGGGGGCACCGGGGAGCTGTTTTTT
TRBV6-6	few	TRBJ2-5	-	CASSYGQSGTQYF	TGTGCCAGCAGTTACGGACAGTCGGGGACCCAGTACTTC
TRBV2	-	TRBJ1-5	TRBD1	CASKQDRDQPQHF	TGTGCCAGCAAGCAGGACAGGGATCAGCCCCAGCATTTT
TRBV5-1	few	TRBJ2-1	-	CASSLSHNEQFF	TGCGCCAGCAGCCTTTCCCACAATGAGCAGTTCTTC
TRBV5-8	-	TRBJ1-1	-	CASSFTWTEAFF	TGTGCCAGCAGCTTTACATGGACTGAAGCTTTCTTT
TRBV5-1	-	TRBJ2-7	TRBD1	CASSFTRGLFYEQYF	TGCGCCAGCAGCTTCACCAGGGGGCTATTCTACGAGCAGTACTTC
TRBV28	-	TRBJ2-2	TRBD1	CASSSRQGFWSAGELFF	TGTGCCAGCAGTTCCAGACAGGGTTTTTGGAGTGCCGGGGAGCTGTTTTTT
TRBV18	few	TRBJ1-1	-	CASSSDRQNTEAFF	TGTGCCAGCTCCTCGGACAGACAGAACACTGAAGCTTTCTTT
TRBV7-2	once	TRBJ2-1	TRBD2	CASSLEPGGSNEQFF	TGTGCCAGCAGCTTAGAGCCGGGGGGGAGCAATGAGCAGTTCTTC
TRBV5-5	-	TRBJ2-5	-	CASSTSGFQETQYF	TGTGCCAGCAGCACCTCAGGGTTCCAAGAGACCCAGTACTTC
TRBV9	few	TRBJ1-2	-	CASSVSRQNYGYTF	TGTGCCAGCAGCGTATCAAGACAGAACTATGGCTACACCTTC
TRBV12-2	-	TRBJ1-3	-	CASRLGRGFRGRNTIYF	TGTGCAAGTCGCTTAGGTCGAGGGTTCAGGGGAAGAAACACCATATATTTT
TRBV6-6	-	TRBJ2-3	-	CASSPRDTQYF	TGTGCCAGCAGCCCCCGAGATACGCAGTATTTT
TRBV11-2	-	TRBJ1-2	TRBD1	CASSTPGQRYGYTF	TGTGCCAGCAGCACCCCGGGACAGCGTTATGGCTACACCTTC
TRBV6-5	-	TRBJ1-6	TRBD1	CASSLAEQGARSPLHF	TGTGCCAGCAGTTTGGCCGAACAGGGGGCGCGATCACCCCTCCACTTT
TRBV7-8	-	TRBJ1-1	-	CASRRGGRDTEAFF	TGTGCCAGCAGGAGAGGGGGTCGGGACACTGAAGCTTTCTTT
TRBV5-4	-	TRBJ2-3	-	CASSLRADTQYF	TGTGCCAGCAGCTTGCGCGCAGATACGCAGTATTTT
TRBV19	-	TRBJ2-1	TRBD1	CASSSTGKYNEQFF	TGTGCCAGTAGCTCGACAGGGAAATACAATGAGCAGTTCTTC
TRBV7-2	-	TRBJ1-1	TRBD1	CASRAGTVRTTEAFF	TGTGCCAGCAGGGCGGGGACAGTACGAACCACTGAAGCTTTCTTT
TRBV7-9	-	TRBJ2-7	TRBD1	CASSLTGALDEQYF	TGTGCCAGCAGCTTAACAGGGGCGCTTGACGAGCAGTACTTC
TRBV12-5	-	TRBJ2-7	-	CASGLVEYEQYF	TGTGCTAGTGGTTTGGTAGAGTACGAGCAGTACTTC
TRBV5-1	many	TRBJ1-1	-	CASSFTQGRTEAFF	TGCGCCAGCAGCTTTACACAGGGTCGCACTGAAGCTTTCTTT
TRBV5-4	-	TRBJ2-7	-	CASSLVGAHEQYF	TGTGCCAGCAGCTTGGTGGGGGCGCACGAGCAGTACTTC
TRBV4-1	-	TRBJ1-6	-	CASSQEGSRPYNSPLHF	TGCGCCAGCAGCCAAGAGGGGAGCAGGCCGTATAATTCACCCCTCCACTTT
TRBV27	few	TRBJ2-7	-	CASSLSGRILYEQYF	TGTGCCAGCAGTTTATCGGGCCGGATTCTTTACGAGCAGTACTTC
TRBV30	-	TRBJ1-1	-	CAWSGPGLTEEAFF	TGTGCCTGGAGTGGTCCAGGGCTAACGGAGGAAGCTTTCTTT
TRBV11-3	-	TRBJ1-1	TRBD1	CASSPTGPDTEAFF	TGTGCCAGCAGCCCGACAGGGCCGGACACTGAAGCTTTCTTT
TRBV15	-	TRBJ1-4	TRBD1	CATRDPQGVGEKLFF	TGTGCCACCAGAGACCCTCAGGGGGTGGGTGAAAAACTGTTTTTT
TRBV5-1	-	TRBJ2-5	-	CASSRVAARQETQYF	TGCGCCAGCAGCCGGGTGGCAGCGAGGCAAGAGACCCAGTACTTC
TRBV5-1	-	TRBJ1-4	TRBD1	CASSQGQLGEKLFF	TGCGCCAGCAGCCAGGGACAGCTCGGGGAAAAACTGTTTTTT
TRBV10-3	-	TRBJ2-5	TRBD2	CAISEPTSVNETQYF	TGTGCCATCAGTGAGCCTACTAGCGTTAACGAGACCCAGTACTTC
TRBV6-5	-	TRBJ1-6	-	CASRQASSYNSPLHF	TGTGCCAGCAGACAGGCTAGCTCCTATAATTCACCCCTCCACTTT